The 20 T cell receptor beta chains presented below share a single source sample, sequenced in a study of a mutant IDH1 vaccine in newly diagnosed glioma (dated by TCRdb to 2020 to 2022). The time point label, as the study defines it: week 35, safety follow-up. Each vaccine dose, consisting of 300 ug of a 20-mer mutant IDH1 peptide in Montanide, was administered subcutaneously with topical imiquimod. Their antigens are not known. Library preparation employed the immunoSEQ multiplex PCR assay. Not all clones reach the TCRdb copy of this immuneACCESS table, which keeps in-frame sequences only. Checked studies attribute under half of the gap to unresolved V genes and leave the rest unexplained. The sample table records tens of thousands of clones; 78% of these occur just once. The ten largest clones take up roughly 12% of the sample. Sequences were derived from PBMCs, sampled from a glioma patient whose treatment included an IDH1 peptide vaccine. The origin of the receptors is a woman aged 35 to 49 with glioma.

The CDR3, as DNA: TGTGCCAGCAGCCCGGACAGGGGCAGGGAAGCTTTCTTT. It encodes CASSPDRGREAFF. V gene TRBV5-4 combines with J gene TRBJ1-1; 9 bases agree with TRBD1. Germline CDR1 is SGHNT and CDR2 is YYREEE (reference sequence). This CDR3 is 13 amino acids long. V was pared by 4 bases and J by 8 bases, with 6 bases of the junction left unmatched.

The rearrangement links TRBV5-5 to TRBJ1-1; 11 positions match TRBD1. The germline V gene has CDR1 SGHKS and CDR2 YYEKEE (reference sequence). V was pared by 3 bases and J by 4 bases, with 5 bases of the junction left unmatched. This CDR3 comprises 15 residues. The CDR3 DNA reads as TGTGCCAGCAGCTGGACAGGGGGCGGAGGCACTGAAGCTTTCTTT. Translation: CASSWTGGGGTEAFF.

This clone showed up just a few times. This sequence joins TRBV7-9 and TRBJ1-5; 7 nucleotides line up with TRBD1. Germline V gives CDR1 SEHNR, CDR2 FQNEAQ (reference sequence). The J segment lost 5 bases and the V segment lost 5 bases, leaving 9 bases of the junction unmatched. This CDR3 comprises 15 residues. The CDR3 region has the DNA TGTGCCAGCAGCCCTACAGGGGCGGGGGATCAGCCCCAGCATTTT. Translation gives CASSPTGAGDQPQHF.

The CDR3 loop is CASSPSHGVAYEQYF. In nucleotides, the CDR3 is TGTGCCAGCAGCCCCTCCCACGGGGTTGCCTACGAGCAGTACTTC. The chain combines TRBV13 with TRBJ2-7, with D possibly being TRBD2 (5 bases). V lost 5 bases and J lost 2, with 16 bases in between. The CDR3 totals 15 residues. Looked up from germline, CDR1 is PRHDT and CDR2 is FYEKMQ (reference sequence).

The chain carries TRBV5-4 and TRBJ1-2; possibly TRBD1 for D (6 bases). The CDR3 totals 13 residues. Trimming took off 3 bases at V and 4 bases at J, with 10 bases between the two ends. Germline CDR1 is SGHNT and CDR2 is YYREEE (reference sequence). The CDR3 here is CASSSQGSYGYTF. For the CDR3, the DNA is TGTGCCAGCAGCTCACAGGGCTCCTATGGCTACACCTTC.

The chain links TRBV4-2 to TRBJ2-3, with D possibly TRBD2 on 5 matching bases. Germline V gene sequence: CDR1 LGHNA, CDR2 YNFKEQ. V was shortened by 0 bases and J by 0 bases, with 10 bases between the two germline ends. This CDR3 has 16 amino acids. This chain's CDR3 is CASSQEPGISTDTQYF. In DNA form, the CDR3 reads TGTGCCAGCAGCCAAGAACCCGGGATAAGCACAGATACGCAGTATTTT.

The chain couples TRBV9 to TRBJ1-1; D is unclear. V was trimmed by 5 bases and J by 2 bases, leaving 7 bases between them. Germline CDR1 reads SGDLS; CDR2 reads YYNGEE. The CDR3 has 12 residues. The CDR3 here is CASRQVNTEAFF. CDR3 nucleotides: TGTGCCAGCAGGCAGGTCAACACTGAAGCTTTCTTT.

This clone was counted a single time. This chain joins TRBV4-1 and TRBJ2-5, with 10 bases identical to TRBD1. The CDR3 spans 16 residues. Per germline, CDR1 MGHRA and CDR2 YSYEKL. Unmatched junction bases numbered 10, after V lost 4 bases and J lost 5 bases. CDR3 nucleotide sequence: TGCGCCAGCAGCCCCAGGGACAGGGGTGTTTTGGAGACCCAGTACTTC. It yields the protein CASSPRDRGVLETQYF.

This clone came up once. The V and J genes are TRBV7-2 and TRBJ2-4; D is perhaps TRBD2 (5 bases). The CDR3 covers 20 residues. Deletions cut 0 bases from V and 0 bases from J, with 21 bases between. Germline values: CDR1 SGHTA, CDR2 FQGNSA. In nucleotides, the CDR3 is TGTGCCAGCAGCTTAGCCATGGAGACGGGAACAGCCCTAGCCAAAAACATTCAGTACTTC. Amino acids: CASSLAMETGTALAKNIQYF.

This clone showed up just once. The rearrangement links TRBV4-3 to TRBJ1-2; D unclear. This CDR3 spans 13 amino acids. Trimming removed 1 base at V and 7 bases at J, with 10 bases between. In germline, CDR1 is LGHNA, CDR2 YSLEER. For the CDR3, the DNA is TGCGCCAGCAGCCAAGCTAGGAGTTCTGGCTACACCTTC. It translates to CASSQARSSGYTF.

The CDR3 region has the DNA TGTGCCAGCAGTGGGGTAGGAAGGGGTAATGAAAAACTGTTTTTT. Translated, it gives CASSGVGRGNEKLFF. The gene calls are TRBV6-1 and TRBJ1-4, with D possibly matching TRBD1 (5 bases). The CDR3 has 15 residues. V shed 4 bases and J shed 4 bases, with 13 bases lying between them. From germline, CDR1 is MNHNS and CDR2 SASEGT.

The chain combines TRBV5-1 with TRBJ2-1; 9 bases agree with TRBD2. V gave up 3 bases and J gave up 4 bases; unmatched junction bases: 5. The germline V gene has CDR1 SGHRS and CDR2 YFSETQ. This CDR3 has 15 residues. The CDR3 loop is CASSSTTSGYNEQFF. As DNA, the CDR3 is TGCGCCAGCAGCTCGACGACTAGCGGATACAATGAGCAGTTCTTC.

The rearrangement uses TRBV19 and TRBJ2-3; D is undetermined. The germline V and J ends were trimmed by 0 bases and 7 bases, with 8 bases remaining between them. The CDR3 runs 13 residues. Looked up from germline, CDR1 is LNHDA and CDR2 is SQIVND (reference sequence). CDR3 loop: CASSIDLENTQYF. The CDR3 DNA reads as TGTGCCAGTAGTATAGATTTAGAAAATACGCAGTATTTT.

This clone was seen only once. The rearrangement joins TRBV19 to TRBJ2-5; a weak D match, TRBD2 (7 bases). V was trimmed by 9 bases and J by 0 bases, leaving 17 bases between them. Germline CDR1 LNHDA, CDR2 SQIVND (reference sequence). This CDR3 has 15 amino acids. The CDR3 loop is CASGGPREYQETQYF. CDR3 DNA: TGTGCCAGCGGGGGGCCAAGGGAGTACCAAGAGACCCAGTACTTC.

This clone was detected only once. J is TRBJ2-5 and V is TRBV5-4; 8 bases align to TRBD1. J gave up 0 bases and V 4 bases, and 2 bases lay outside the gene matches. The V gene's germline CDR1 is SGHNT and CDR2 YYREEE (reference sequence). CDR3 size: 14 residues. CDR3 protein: CASSPDRDQETQYF. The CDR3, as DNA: TGTGCCAGCAGCCCGGACAGGGACCAAGAGACCCAGTACTTC.

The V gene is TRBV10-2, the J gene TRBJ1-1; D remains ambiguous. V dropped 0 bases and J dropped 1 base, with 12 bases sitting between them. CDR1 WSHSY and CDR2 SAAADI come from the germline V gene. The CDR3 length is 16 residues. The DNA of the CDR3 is TGCGCCAGCAGTGAGTCCTTAAGGTATTCGAACACTGAAGCTTTCTTT. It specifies CASSESLRYSNTEAFF.

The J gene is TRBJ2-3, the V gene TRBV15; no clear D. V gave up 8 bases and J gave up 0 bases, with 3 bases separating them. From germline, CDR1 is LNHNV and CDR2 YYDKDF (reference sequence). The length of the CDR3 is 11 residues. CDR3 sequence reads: CATLSTDTQYF. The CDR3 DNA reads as TGTGCCACCCTAAGCACAGATACGCAGTATTTT.

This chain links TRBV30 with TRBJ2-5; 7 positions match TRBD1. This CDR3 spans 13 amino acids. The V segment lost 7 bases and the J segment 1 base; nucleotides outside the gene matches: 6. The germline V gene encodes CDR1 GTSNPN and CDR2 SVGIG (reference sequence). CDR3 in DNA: TGTGCCTCCCTTGGGACAGTCCAAGAGACCCAGTACTTC. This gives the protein CASLGTVQETQYF.

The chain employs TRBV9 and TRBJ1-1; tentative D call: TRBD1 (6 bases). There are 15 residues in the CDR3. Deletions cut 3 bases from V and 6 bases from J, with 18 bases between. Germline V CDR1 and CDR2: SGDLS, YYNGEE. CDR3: CASSEARGGEAEAFF. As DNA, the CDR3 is TGTGCCAGCAGCGAGGCTCGAGGGGGGGAGGCTGAAGCTTTCTTT.

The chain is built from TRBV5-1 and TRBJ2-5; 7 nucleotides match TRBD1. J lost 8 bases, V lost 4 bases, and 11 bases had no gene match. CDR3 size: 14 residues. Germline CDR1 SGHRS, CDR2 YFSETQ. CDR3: CASSEVPGQRTQYF. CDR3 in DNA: TGCGCCAGCAGCGAAGTCCCGGGACAGAGAACCCAGTACTTC. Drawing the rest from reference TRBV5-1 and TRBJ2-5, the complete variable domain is KAGVTQTPRYLIKTRGQQVTLSCSPISGHRSVSWYQQTPGQGLQFLFEYFSETQRNKGNFPGRFSGRQFSNSRSEMNVSTLELGDSALYLCASSEVPGQRTQYFGPGTRLLVL.